These T cell receptor beta chains were read from a single sample in a study of early T cells in non-severe SARS-CoV-2 infection. TCRdb re-called the 5' RACE reads through MiXCR, storing one row per CDR3 protein. The sample shows 79,000 or so distinct CDR3 sequences, roughly 13% of them seen only once. The sample was whole blood. The receptors here all came from an adult who was a healthcare worker with PCR-confirmed SARS-CoV-2 infection or an uninfected control (not recorded which). Each CDR3 is given with its conserved first and last residue.

V: TRBV5-5
length: 13
CDR3: CASSLIEYPPLHF

V: TRBV28
length: 15
CDR3: CAGAPATGNEETQYF

V: TRBV11-2
length: 16
CDR3: CASSYPSGMNTGELFF

V: TRBV6-1
length: 12
CDR3: CASRGGGQPQHF

V: TRBV28
length: 14
CDR3: CASSLSLGDYEQYF

V: TRBV7-9
length: 15
CDR3: CASSRTGGPVDGYTF

V: TRBV3-1
length: 14
CDR3: CASSPVSSDTEAFF

V: TRBV6-2/TRBV6-3
length: 13
CDR3: CASRVAGVWEQFF

V: TRBV28
length: 16
CDR3: CASSIIWDRGNSPLHF

V: TRBV6-2/TRBV6-3
length: 13
CDR3: CASSPNWGYEQYF

V: TRBV20-1
length: 16
CDR3: CSASGTSGIQDNEQFF

V: TRBV20-1
length: 14
CDR3: CSAVLAGGRNEQFF

V: TRBV10-3
length: 11
CDR3: CAISEKYEQYF

V: TRBV6-2/TRBV6-3
length: 11
CDR3: CASTWANEQFF